The 29 T cell receptor beta chains presented below share a single source sample, sequenced in a study of blood T cells in healthy people across ages. Using a J-beta primer mix together with a sample-barcoded 5' primer, a second PCR was run for about 6 to 12 cycles. TCRdb recomputed calls from the 5' RACE reads with MiXCR, one row per CDR3 protein. The sample records over 1,200,000 distinct CDR3 sequences, around 59% being singletons. What was sequenced was blood. The source of these receptors is a man between 18 and 35 years old in good health.

In its sample, this clonotype was seen once. V usage is TRBV20-1 and J usage is TRBJ2-3; 7 nucleotides align to TRBD2. The V gene end was trimmed by 6 bases and the J gene end by 3 bases; junction bases not matched to a gene: 9. The CDR3 loop spans 14 amino acids. Germline V gives CDR1 DFQATT, CDR2 SNEGSKA (reference sequence). DNA of the CDR3: TGCAGTGCAAAGCGGGGACGGGCGACAGATACGCAGTATTTT. Amino acid sequence: CSAKRGRATDTQYF.

The V call is TRBV27, the J call TRBJ2-7; D is ambiguous. The length of the CDR3 is 13 residues. Germline assignment: CDR1 MNHEY and CDR2 SMNVEV (reference sequence). The germline V and J ends were trimmed by 4 bases and 0 bases, with 7 bases remaining between them. CDR3 DNA sequence: TGTGCCAGCAGTTGGGCCCTCTCCTACGAGCAGTACTTC. This codes for CASSWALSYEQYF.

The chain links TRBV11-2 to TRBJ1-2; a possible D gene is TRBD1 (5 bases). The CDR3 contains 15 residues. Germline V gene data show CDR1 as SGHAT and CDR2 as FQNNGV. V was clipped by 4 bases and J by 7 bases, with 19 bases between them. The CDR3 loop reads CASSSLEGRRLGYTF. The CDR3 coding sequence is TGTGCCAGCAGCTCCCTGGAGGGGCGAAGACTTGGCTACACCTTC.

The chain is built from TRBV10-3 and TRBJ1-1; D gene uncertain. This CDR3 spans 11 amino acids. The V gene's germline CDR1 is ENHRY and CDR2 SYGVKD. V gave up 6 bases and J gave up 0 bases, with 2 bases separating them. The CDR3 reads CAISVNTEAFF. The CDR3 DNA reads TGTGCCATCAGCGTGAACACTGAAGCTTTCTTT.

J is TRBJ2-7 and V is TRBV5-6; TRBD1 matches at 8 bases. The end of the DNA fits TRBJ2-5 better, so the J call may be wrong. This CDR3 is 13 amino acids long. Germline CDR1 reads SGHDT; CDR2 reads YYEEEE. Here the CDR3 DNA reads TGTGCCAGCAACAAACAGGGGGTGGGGACCCAGTACTTC. It specifies CASNKQGVGTQYF.

Only one count was recorded for this clonotype. The rearrangement uses TRBV30 and TRBJ1-2; D is unclear. Trimming cost V 0 bases and J 0 bases, with 8 bases left between them. Germline V gene lookup returns CDR1 GTSNPN and CDR2 SVGIG (reference sequence). CDR3 length equals 14 residues. The CDR3 reads CAWSVTTSNYGYTF. In nucleotides, the CDR3 is TGTGCCTGGAGTGTGACGACTTCTAACTATGGCTACACCTTC.

The chain joins TRBV4-3 to TRBJ1-6, with D unresolved. The germline gives CDR1 LGHNA, CDR2 YSLEER. This CDR3 region has 16 residues. The germline V and J ends were trimmed by 0 bases and 7 bases, with 13 bases remaining between them. CDR3 sequence reads: CASSQDLRVRNSPLHF. CDR3 in DNA: TGCGCCAGCAGCCAAGATCTGAGGGTGCGGAATTCACCCCTCCACTTT.

This chain links TRBV20-1 with TRBJ2-7; weak D call: TRBD1 (5 bases). The CDR3 totals 16 residues. V was clipped by 3 bases and J by 1 base, with 19 bases between them. Germline V gene data show CDR1 as DFQATT and CDR2 as SNEGSKA (reference sequence). The CDR3 DNA sequence: TGCAGTGCTAGCACAGACAGAATCGCCGATTCCTACGAGCAGTACTTC. This gives the protein CSASTDRIADSYEQYF.

CDR3 DNA: TGCAGTGCTGGGGGAGGCCCCAATGAGCAGTTCTTC. Its protein is CSAGGGPNEQFF. This chain joins TRBV20-1 and TRBJ2-1, with D possibly TRBD2 on 6 matching bases. The CDR3 spans 12 residues. V lost 5 bases to trimming and J lost 6 bases, with 11 bases between them. CDR1 and CDR2 (germline): DFQATT, SNEGSKA (reference sequence).

On this clonotype itself: The junction does not match germline at one end; this may be a read error. The chain recombines TRBV7-2 with TRBJ2-1; 8 bases are a match to TRBD2. Germline CDR1 and CDR2: SGHTA and FQGNSA. The CDR3 has 17 amino acids. CDR3 in amino acids: CAGSSVRLAYGHNEQFF. The CDR3 DNA sequence: TGTGCCGGCAGCTCCGTACGACTAGCGTACGGCCACAATGAGCAGTTCTTC.

A few counts support this clonotype. The CDR3, as DNA: TGCAGCGTCGTGGACTTCACAGATACGCAGTATTTT. Translation gives CSVVDFTDTQYF. This chain links TRBV29-1 with TRBJ2-3, with D possibly being TRBD2 (5 bases). V lost 6 bases and J 2 bases, leaving 9 bases between the germline ends. The CDR3 sequence is 12 residues long. Germline CDR1 is SQVTM and CDR2 is ANQGSEA.

V and J are TRBV5-6 and TRBJ2-1; 8 bases match TRBD2. Trimming at V came to 4 bases and at J to 7 bases, leaving 13 bases not matched to a gene. This CDR3 contains 16 residues. Germline V gene sequence: CDR1 SGHDT, CDR2 YYEEEE. CDR3 bases: TGTGCCAGCAGCGCCGGGGGGGGGCTCGTGAATAATGAGCAGTTCTTC. Encoded protein: CASSAGGGLVNNEQFF.

This clonotype has a handful of counts. The chain employs TRBV9 and TRBJ2-5; 14 bases are shared with TRBD2. V trimming: 3 bases; J trimming: 1 base; junction bases outside the gene matches: 11. This CDR3 contains 19 residues. Germline CDR1 and CDR2: SGDLS and YYNGEE. The CDR3 coding sequence is TGTGCCAGCAGCGGCCCCTGGACTAGCGGGAGGCCTTCCCAAGAGACCCAGTACTTC. Protein sequence: CASSGPWTSGRPSQETQYF.

The J gene is TRBJ2-3, the V gene TRBV15; 8 bases align to TRBD2. Germline lookup yields CDR1 LNHNV and CDR2 YYDKDF (reference sequence). The CDR3 covers 16 residues. V lost 3 bases to trimming and J lost 2 bases; unmatched junction nucleotides: 7. This CDR3 reads CATSSLLAGYTDTQYF. The CDR3 DNA sequence: TGTGCCACCAGCAGCCTTCTAGCGGGCTACACAGATACGCAGTATTTT.

V and J are TRBV20-1 and TRBJ1-2, with D tentatively TRBD1 (5 bases). Deletions cut 0 bases from V and 6 bases from J, with 11 bases between. Germline V gene data show CDR1 as DFQATT and CDR2 as SNEGSKA (reference sequence). The CDR3 loop spans 13 amino acids. The DNA for the CDR3 is TGCAGTGCTAGAGATGACAGCAACCATGGCTACACCTTC. It yields the protein CSARDDSNHGYTF.

The chain links TRBV7-8 to TRBJ2-7; no definite D call. V was cut by 3 bases and J by 2 bases, with 11 bases left in between. The germline V gene has CDR1 SGHVS and CDR2 FQNEAQ. The CDR3 covers 14 residues. CDR3 residues: CASSFTTVPYEQYF. The CDR3 DNA is TGTGCCAGCAGCTTCACCACGGTGCCCTACGAGCAGTACTTC.

This clonotype was seen a few times. The gene calls are TRBV20-1 and TRBJ1-2; the D gene is possibly TRBD1 (6 bases). CDR1 is DFQATT, CDR2 SNEGSKA, per germline (reference sequence). The CDR3 loop spans 17 amino acids. V was trimmed by 3 bases and J by 4 bases, leaving 24 bases between them. CDR3 DNA sequence: TGCAGTGCTAGGATTGTGGACAGTCTTGACGTTTTCTATGGCTACACCTTC. This gives the protein CSARIVDSLDVFYGYTF.

This clonotype was recorded a few times. J is TRBJ2-3 and V is TRBV20-1, with 13 bases lining up with TRBD2. Germline values: CDR1 DFQATT, CDR2 SNEGSKA (reference sequence). V was pared by 5 bases and J by 2 bases, with 4 bases of the junction left unmatched. The length of the CDR3 is 15 residues. The CDR3 bases are TGCAGTGCTTCTGGACTAGCGGGGGACACAGATACGCAGTATTTT. Protein product: CSASGLAGDTDTQYF.

The chain employs TRBV5-1 and TRBJ2-7, with 9 bases matching TRBD1. CDR1 is SGHRS and CDR2 is YFSETQ in the germline V gene. CDR3 size: 14 residues. V shed 4 bases, J shed 7 bases, and the junction held 9 bases outside the gene matches. The CDR3 nucleotides read TGCGCCAGCAGCCTCGGGACAGGGCAGAATGAGCAGTACTTC. Amino acids: CASSLGTGQNEQYF.

The genes are TRBV6-2 or TRBV6-3 and TRBJ2-7; possibly TRBD1 for D (6 bases). The germline V gene encodes CDR1 MNHEY and CDR2 SVGEGT. Trimming removed 4 bases at V and 5 bases at J, with 24 bases between. The CDR3 loop spans 17 amino acids. The CDR3 DNA sequence: TGTGCCAGCAGTTTAGACCCTTTGACAGGCGCTATGGACGAGCAGTACTTC. It translates to CASSLDPLTGAMDEQYF.

The sample holds a few counts of this clonotype. The chain uses TRBV9 and TRBJ2-1; 9 nucleotides line up with TRBD2. Per germline, CDR1 SGDLS and CDR2 YYNGEE. The length of the CDR3 is 15 residues. The V segment lost 0 bases and the J segment 9 bases; nucleotides outside the gene matches: 7. CDR3 nucleotide sequence: TGTGCCAGCAGCGTAGCGGCGGGGGGGCCCCTTGAGCAGTTCTTC. It encodes CASSVAAGGPLEQFF.

The chain employs TRBV7-9 and TRBJ2-4; possible D gene TRBD1, 5 bases. The J call is doubtful: the DNA matches TRBJ2-7 better. CDR1 is SEHNR, CDR2 FQNEAQ, per germline (reference sequence). There are 13 residues in the CDR3. The DNA of the CDR3 is TGTGCCAGCGAAGGGGATCGTAGTTACGAGCAGTACTTC. Translation gives CASEGDRSYEQYF.

This clonotype was picked up a small number of times. The chain combines TRBV5-1 with TRBJ2-5; D perhaps matches TRBD2 (5 bases). Trimming removed 4 bases from V and 12 bases from J, with 22 bases in between. Germline CDR1 SGHRS, CDR2 YFSETQ. The CDR3 extends over 14 amino acids. The CDR3 DNA follows: TGCGCCAGCAGCCCCACCCCATCGGGAAACTTAGAGTACTTC. Translation gives CASSPTPSGNLEYF.

J is TRBJ1-2 and V is TRBV10-3; TRBD1 matches at 8 bases. From germline, CDR1 is ENHRY and CDR2 SYGVKD. V lost 5 bases, J lost 2 bases, and 16 bases stayed unmatched. CDR3 length: 18 residues. CDR3 amino acids: CAISILGGDRDRNYGYTF. In DNA form, the CDR3 reads TGTGCCATCAGTATACTGGGCGGCGATCGGGACAGGAACTATGGCTACACCTTC.

The chain recombines TRBV7-2 with TRBJ2-1; no clear D. CDR3 length: 11 residues. Trimming cost V 5 bases and J 8 bases, with 7 bases left between them. CDR1 is SGHTA and CDR2 is FQGNSA in the germline V gene. DNA for the CDR3: TGTGCCAGCAGCAGCTATCATGAGCAGTTCTTC. Protein product: CASSSYHEQFF.

The J gene is TRBJ1-4, the V gene TRBV21-1; TRBD1 was called by the table and not checked on the DNA. TRBV21-1 is listed as a pseudogene. The CDR3 covers 13 residues. The CDR3 here is CARFRDSNEKLFF. CDR3 nucleotide sequence: TGTGCCAGATTCCGGGACAGCAATGAAAAACTGTTTTTT.

V and J are TRBV6-5 and TRBJ2-4; D is undetermined. This CDR3 is 15 amino acids long. Trimming removed 6 bases at V and 1 base at J, with 13 bases between. Germline V gene lookup returns CDR1 MNHEY and CDR2 SVGAGI. CDR3: CASSPHDGAKNIQYF. The DNA of the CDR3 is TGTGCCAGCAGCCCGCATGACGGGGCCAAAAACATTCAGTACTTC.

The sample holds a few counts of this clonotype. The V gene is TRBV6-2 or TRBV6-3, the J gene TRBJ2-5; 9 nucleotides match TRBD1. The CDR3 totals 15 residues. The J segment lost 4 bases and the V segment lost 0 bases, leaving 3 bases of the junction unmatched. Germline CDR1 MNHEY, CDR2 SVGEGT. The chain's CDR3 is CASSYSWTGAETQYF. The CDR3 bases are TGTGCCAGCAGTTACTCATGGACAGGGGCAGAGACCCAGTACTTC.

The gene calls are TRBV11-2 and TRBJ1-2; 7 nucleotides line up with TRBD1. V lost 3 bases and J lost 7; bases outside the gene matches: 5. This CDR3 spans 13 amino acids. CDR1 SGHAT and CDR2 FQNNGV come from the germline V gene. The chain's CDR3 is CASSFTGVPGYTF. The CDR3 region has the DNA TGTGCCAGCAGCTTTACAGGGGTCCCTGGCTACACCTTC.